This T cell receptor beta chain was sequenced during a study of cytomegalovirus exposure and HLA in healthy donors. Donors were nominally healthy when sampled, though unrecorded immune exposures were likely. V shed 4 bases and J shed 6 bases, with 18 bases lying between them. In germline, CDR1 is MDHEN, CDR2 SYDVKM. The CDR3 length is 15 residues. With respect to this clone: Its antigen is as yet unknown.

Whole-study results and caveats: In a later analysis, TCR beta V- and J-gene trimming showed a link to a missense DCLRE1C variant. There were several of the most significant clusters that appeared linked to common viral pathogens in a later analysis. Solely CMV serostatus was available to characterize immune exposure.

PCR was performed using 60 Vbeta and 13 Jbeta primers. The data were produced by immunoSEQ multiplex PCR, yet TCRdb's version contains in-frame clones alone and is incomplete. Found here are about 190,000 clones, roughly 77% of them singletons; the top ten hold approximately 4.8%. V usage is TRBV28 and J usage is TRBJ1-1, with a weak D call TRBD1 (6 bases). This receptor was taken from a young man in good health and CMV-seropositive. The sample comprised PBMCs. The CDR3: CASSSSPGTSSEAFF. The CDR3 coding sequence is TGTGCCAGCAGTTCCAGTCCCGGGACATCTTCTGAAGCTTTCTTT.